Sequencing of this TCR beta chain was carried out in a study of blood T cell repertoires in COVID-19. At the level of the study: PBMCs, B-cell-depleted T cells, or T cells provided the cDNA or gDNA that made up the material.

Some clones are missing from TCRdb's copy, which holds only in-frame ones; the method was immunoSEQ multiplex PCR. The table has about 72,000 clones, roughly nine tenths seen once. V was trimmed by 3 bases and J by 2 bases, leaving 13 bases between them. The length of the CDR3 is 15 residues. Germline V lookup: CDR1 MNHEY, CDR2 SMNVEV (reference sequence). The source material was peripheral blood. The TCR comes from a human donor in a cohort sampled during active COVID-19. The gene calls are TRBV27 and TRBJ1-2; tentative D call: TRBD1 (6 bases). The CDR3: CASSLFGTGNYGYTF. In DNA, the CDR3 is TGTGCCAGCAGTTTGTTCGGTACAGGGAACTATGGCTACACCTTC.